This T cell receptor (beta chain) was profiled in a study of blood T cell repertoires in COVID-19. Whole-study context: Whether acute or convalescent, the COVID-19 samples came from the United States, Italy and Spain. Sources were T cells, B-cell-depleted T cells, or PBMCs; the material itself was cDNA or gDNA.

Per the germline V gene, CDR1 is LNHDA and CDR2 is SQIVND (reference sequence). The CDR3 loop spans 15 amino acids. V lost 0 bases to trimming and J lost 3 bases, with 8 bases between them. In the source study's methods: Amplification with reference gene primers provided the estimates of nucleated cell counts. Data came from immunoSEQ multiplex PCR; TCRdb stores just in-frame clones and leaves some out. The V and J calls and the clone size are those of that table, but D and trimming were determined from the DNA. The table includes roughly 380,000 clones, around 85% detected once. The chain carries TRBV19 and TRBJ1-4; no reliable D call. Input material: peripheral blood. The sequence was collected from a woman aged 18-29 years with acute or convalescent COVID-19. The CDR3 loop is CASSIDRFANEKLFF. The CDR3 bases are TGTGCCAGTAGTATAGATCGGTTCGCTAATGAAAAACTGTTTTTT.